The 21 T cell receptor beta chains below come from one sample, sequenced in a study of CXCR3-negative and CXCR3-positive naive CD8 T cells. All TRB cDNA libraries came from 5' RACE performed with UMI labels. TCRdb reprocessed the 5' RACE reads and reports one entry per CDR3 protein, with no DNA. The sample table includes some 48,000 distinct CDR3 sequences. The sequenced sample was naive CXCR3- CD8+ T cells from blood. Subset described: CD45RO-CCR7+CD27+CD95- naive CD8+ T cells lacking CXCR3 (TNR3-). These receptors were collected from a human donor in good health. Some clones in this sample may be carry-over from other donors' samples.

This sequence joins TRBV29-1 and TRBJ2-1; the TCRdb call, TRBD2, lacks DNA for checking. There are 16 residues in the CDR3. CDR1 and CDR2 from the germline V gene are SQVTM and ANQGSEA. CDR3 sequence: CSSWGDSGAGYNEQFF.

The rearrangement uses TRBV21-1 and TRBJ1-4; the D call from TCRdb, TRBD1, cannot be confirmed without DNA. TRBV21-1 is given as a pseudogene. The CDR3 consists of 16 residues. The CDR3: CASSHPRGSGPRKLFF.

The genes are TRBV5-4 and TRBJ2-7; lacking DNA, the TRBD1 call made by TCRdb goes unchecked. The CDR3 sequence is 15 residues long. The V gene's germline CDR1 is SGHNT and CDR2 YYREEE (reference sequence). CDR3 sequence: CASSPEPTVNSDQYF. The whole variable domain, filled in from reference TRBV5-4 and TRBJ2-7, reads ETGVTQSPTHLIKTRGQQVTLRCSSQSGHNTVSWYQQALGQGPQFIFQYYREEENGRGNFPPRFSGLQFPNYSSELNVNALELDDSALYLCASSPEPTVNSDQYFGPGTRLTVT.

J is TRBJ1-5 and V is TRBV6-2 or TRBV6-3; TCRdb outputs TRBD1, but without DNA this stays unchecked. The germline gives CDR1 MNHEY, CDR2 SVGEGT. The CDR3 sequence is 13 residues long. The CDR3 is CASGAYRHQPQHF.

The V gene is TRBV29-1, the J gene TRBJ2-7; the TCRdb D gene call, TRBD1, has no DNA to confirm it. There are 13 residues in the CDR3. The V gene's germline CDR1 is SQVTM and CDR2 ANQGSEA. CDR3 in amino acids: CSVVTPMDVEQYF.

CDR3 sequence reads: CSVEAPDRVNTEAFF. The chain has TRBV29-1 and TRBJ1-1; TCRdb lists TRBD1, though no DNA is available to test this call. The CDR3 sequence is 15 residues long. In germline, CDR1 is SQVTM, CDR2 ANQGSEA.

CDR3 amino acids: CASSAGTGVFGYTF. The chain has TRBV2 and TRBJ1-2; the TCRdb D gene call, TRBD1, has no DNA to confirm it. This CDR3 has 14 residues. From germline, CDR1 is SNHLY and CDR2 FYNNEI.

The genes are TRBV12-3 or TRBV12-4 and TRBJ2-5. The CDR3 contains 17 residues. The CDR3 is CASSSGFGVFQIETQYF.

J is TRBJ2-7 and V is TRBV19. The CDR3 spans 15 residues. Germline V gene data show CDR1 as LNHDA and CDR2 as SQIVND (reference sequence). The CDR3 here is CATRVSDRASYEQYF.

CDR3 region: CASSLPGRATWGPVYSTDTQYF. The rearrangement joins TRBV28 to TRBJ2-3; TCRdb gives TRBD1 as the D gene, but with no DNA this cannot be confirmed. The CDR3 is made up of 22 amino acids. The germline V gene encodes CDR1 MDHEN and CDR2 SYDVKM. Full variable domain (outside the CDR3, taken from reference TRBV28 and TRBJ2-3): DVKVTQSSRYLVKRTGEKVFLECVQDMDHENMFWYRQDPGLGLRLIYFSYDVKMKEKGDIPEGYSVSREKKERFSLILESASTNQTSMYLCASSLPGRATWGPVYSTDTQYFGPGTRLTVL.

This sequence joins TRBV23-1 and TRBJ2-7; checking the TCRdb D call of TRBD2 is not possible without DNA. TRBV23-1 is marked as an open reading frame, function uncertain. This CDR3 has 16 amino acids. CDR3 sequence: CASGLTGRTVRGEQYF.

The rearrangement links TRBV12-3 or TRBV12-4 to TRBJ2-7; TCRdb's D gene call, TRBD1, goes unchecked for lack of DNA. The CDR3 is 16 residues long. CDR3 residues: CASSPTQGPVSYEQYF.

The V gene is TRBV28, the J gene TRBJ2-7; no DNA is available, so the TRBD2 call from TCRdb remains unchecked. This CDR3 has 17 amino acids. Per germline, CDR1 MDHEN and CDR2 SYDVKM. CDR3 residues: CASSRLAGAFGAYEQYF.

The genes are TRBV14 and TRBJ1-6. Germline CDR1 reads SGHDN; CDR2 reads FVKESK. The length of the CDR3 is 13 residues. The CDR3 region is CASSPIDNSPLHF.

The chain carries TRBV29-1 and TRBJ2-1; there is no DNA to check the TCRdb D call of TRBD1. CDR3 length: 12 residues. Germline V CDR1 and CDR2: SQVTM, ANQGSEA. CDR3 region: CSVGIVGDEQFF.

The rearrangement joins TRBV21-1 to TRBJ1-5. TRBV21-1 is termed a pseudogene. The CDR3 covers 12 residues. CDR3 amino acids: CASSRGGQPQHF.

The CDR3 protein is CASILSPSDNYNEQFF. This chain links TRBV12-3 or TRBV12-4 with TRBJ2-1. The CDR3 loop spans 16 amino acids.

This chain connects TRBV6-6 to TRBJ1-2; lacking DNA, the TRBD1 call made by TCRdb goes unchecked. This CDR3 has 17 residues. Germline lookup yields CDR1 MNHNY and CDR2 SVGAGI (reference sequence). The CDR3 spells CASSPRTTGYYGYGYTF.

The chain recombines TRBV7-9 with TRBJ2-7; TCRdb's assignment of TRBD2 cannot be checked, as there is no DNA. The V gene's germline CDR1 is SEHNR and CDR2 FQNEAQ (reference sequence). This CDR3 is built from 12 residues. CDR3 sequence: CAGTSGSYEQYF.

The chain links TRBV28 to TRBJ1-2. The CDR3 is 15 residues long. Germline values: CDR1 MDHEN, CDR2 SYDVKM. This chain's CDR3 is CASSFRSSGSYGYTF.

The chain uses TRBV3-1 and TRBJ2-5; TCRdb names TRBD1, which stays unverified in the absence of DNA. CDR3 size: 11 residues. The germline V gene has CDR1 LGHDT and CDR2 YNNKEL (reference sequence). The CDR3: CASSRQGTQYF.